Presented here are 28 T cell receptor beta chains from one specimen sequenced in a study of T cell responses to AZD1222 COVID-19 vaccine. Profiled with immunoSEQ multiplex PCR; TCRdb holds only in-frame clones, not every one. The sample includes over 130,000 clones, roughly 89% seen only once; the top ten take 7.5% to 8%. This material consisted of peripheral blood, taken 28 days after the second dose of the MenACWY control vaccine. The origin of the receptors is an adult who received the MenACWY meningococcal vaccine as a control.

The V and J genes are TRBV15 and TRBJ2-1, with TRBD2 matching 9 bases. The CDR3 has 18 residues. V was pared by 2 bases and J by 6 bases, with 14 bases of the junction left unmatched. The germline V gene has CDR1 LNHNV and CDR2 YYDKDF (reference sequence). The CDR3 sequence is CATSRPWRVAGVGNEQFF. CDR3 nucleotides: TGTGCCACCAGCAGACCCTGGCGGGTAGCGGGAGTGGGCAATGAGCAGTTCTTC.

V and J are TRBV2 and TRBJ2-5, with D unresolved. CDR3 length equals 14 residues. V gave up 2 bases and J gave up 2 bases, with 9 bases separating them. Germline CDR1 SNHLY, CDR2 FYNNEI. For the CDR3, the DNA is TGTGCCAGCAGTGAATTTGCAGCACAAGAGACCCAGTACTTC. The encoded protein is CASSEFAAQETQYF.

The chain joins TRBV2 to TRBJ1-1, with TRBD1 as a possible D gene (5 bases). V was clipped by 0 bases and J by 7 bases, with 9 bases between them. The CDR3 is made up of 13 amino acids. Germline CDR1 SNHLY, CDR2 FYNNEI. The CDR3 loop is CASSEARGGEAFF. The CDR3 region has the DNA TGTGCCAGCAGTGAAGCCCGGGGGGGTGAAGCTTTCTTT.

The V call is TRBV24-1, the J call TRBJ2-3, with a possible D match to TRBD1 (5 bases). V was shortened by 2 bases and J by 1 base, with 9 bases between the two germline ends. The CDR3 totals 15 residues. Germline assignment: CDR1 KGHDR and CDR2 SFDVKD. The CDR3 sequence is CATSDSGLGTDTQYF. DNA for the CDR3: TGTGCCACCAGTGATTCAGGGTTGGGCACAGATACGCAGTATTTT.

This chain links TRBV28 with TRBJ2-2; D is ambiguous. The germline V and J ends were trimmed by 6 bases and 3 bases, with 8 bases remaining between them. Germline V gene data show CDR1 as MDHEN and CDR2 as SYDVKM. The CDR3 length is 13 residues. The CDR3 loop is CASRRSDTGELFF. The CDR3 DNA reads as TGTGCCAGCAGACGAAGCGACACCGGGGAGCTGTTTTTT.

The gene calls are TRBV19 and TRBJ2-7; 7 nucleotides match TRBD2. Per germline, CDR1 LNHDA and CDR2 SQIVND (reference sequence). Trimming cost V 6 bases and J 4 bases; bases outside gene matches: 9. The CDR3 extends over 14 amino acids. For the CDR3, the DNA is TGTGCCAGTAGCATCGGGACTAACAAGTACGAGCAGTACTTC. This gives the protein CASSIGTNKYEQYF.

The chain combines TRBV29-1 with TRBJ2-2; D perhaps matches TRBD2 (6 bases). The V gene lost 7 bases and the J gene lost 2 bases, with 14 bases spanning the gap. Germline CDR1 is SQVTM and CDR2 is ANQGSEA. The CDR3 is 14 amino acids. CDR3 DNA: TGCAGCGGATCAAGCGGGTTTAACACCGGGGAGCTGTTTTTT. It translates to CSGSSGFNTGELFF.

The chain recombines TRBV7-9 with TRBJ2-3; D possibly uses TRBD1 or TRBD2 (6 bases each). The germline CDR1 and CDR2 sequences are SEHNR and FQNEAQ (reference sequence). The CDR3 runs 14 residues. V was trimmed by 1 base and J by 6 bases, leaving 11 bases between them. Here the CDR3 reads CASSLDSGADTQYF. As DNA, the CDR3 is TGTGCCAGCAGCTTAGATTCGGGGGCCGATACGCAGTATTTT.

The rearrangement joins TRBV5-6 to TRBJ2-3; D uncertain. V gave up 2 bases and J gave up 1 base, with 20 bases separating them. The CDR3 extends over 18 amino acids. Looked up from germline, CDR1 is SGHDT and CDR2 is YYEEEE. In nucleotides, the CDR3 is TGTGCCAGCAGCTTTCTTTCTGTAGTCGGACGCGGCACAGATACGCAGTATTTT. Translation: CASSFLSVVGRGTDTQYF.

The CDR3 DNA is TGTGCCAGCAGTTTATTGGATGGCACTCAACTCGAGCAGTACTTC. It translates to CASSLLDGTQLEQYF. The V call is TRBV28, the J call TRBJ2-7; D unclear. V was clipped by 1 base and J by 6 bases, with 16 bases between them. The CDR3 is 15 amino acids. Germline V gives CDR1 MDHEN, CDR2 SYDVKM.

V usage is TRBV2 and J usage is TRBJ2-7, with D tentatively TRBD2 (6 bases). Germline CDR1 is SNHLY and CDR2 is FYNNEI. There are 13 residues in the CDR3. V shed 7 bases and J shed 2 bases, with 12 bases lying between them. The chain's CDR3 is CASKFRETYEQYF. The CDR3 DNA reads as TGTGCCAGCAAGTTTCGGGAGACCTACGAGCAGTACTTC.

The chain has TRBV2 and TRBJ1-4; the match to TRBD1 covers 9 bases. The CDR3 is 15 residues long. V dropped 2 bases and J dropped 8; count of bases not matched to a gene: 6. Germline assignment: CDR1 SNHLY and CDR2 FYNNEI. The CDR3 loop is CASSELDRGGEKLFF. The DNA of the CDR3 is TGTGCCAGCAGTGAATTGGACAGGGGAGGAGAAAAACTGTTTTTT.

CDR3 amino acids: CSVGAANTEAFF. The CDR3 DNA follows: TGCAGCGTTGGGGCAGCGAACACTGAAGCTTTCTTT. The V and J genes are TRBV29-1 and TRBJ1-1; D ambiguous. V lost 4 bases and J lost 1, with 7 bases in between. Germline V gene data show CDR1 as SQVTM and CDR2 as ANQGSEA. CDR3 length: 12 amino acids.

The CDR3: CASSHEQTEKLFF. In DNA, the CDR3 is TGTGCCAGCAGTCACGAACAGACTGAAAAACTGTTTTTT. The rearrangement links TRBV27 to TRBJ1-4; no definite D call. CDR1 and CDR2 from the germline V gene are MNHEY and SMNVEV (reference sequence). The CDR3 totals 13 residues. With 5 bases removed from V and 7 bases from J, the gap between germline ends came to 11 bases.

This clone appeared a single time. The rearrangement joins TRBV20-1 to TRBJ1-5; maybe TRBD1 (5 bases). The length of the CDR3 is 14 residues. Germline values: CDR1 DFQATT, CDR2 SNEGSKA (reference sequence). V gave up 3 bases and J gave up 3 bases, with 12 bases separating them. This CDR3 is CSASEGEFNQPQHF. The CDR3 DNA is TGCAGTGCTAGTGAAGGGGAGTTCAATCAGCCCCAGCATTTT.

The rearrangement links TRBV29-1 to TRBJ2-7, with TRBD1 matching 12 bases. The CDR3 sequence is 13 residues long. Germline V gives CDR1 SQVTM, CDR2 ANQGSEA. The V and J ends lost 4 bases and 7 bases, in that order; junction bases with no gene match: 5. The DNA for the CDR3 is TGCAGCGTTGCCGGGGACAGGGGGCTTGAGCAGTACTTC. This sequence encodes CSVAGDRGLEQYF.

The V and J genes are TRBV25-1 and TRBJ2-7, with 11 bases fitting TRBD2. This CDR3 spans 13 amino acids. The germline V gene encodes CDR1 MGHDK and CDR2 SYGVNS. The ends lost 10 bases at V and 5 bases at J; junction bases unmatched: 7. This CDR3 is CATHSGRGNEQYF. DNA of the CDR3: TGTGCCACCCATAGCGGGAGGGGCAACGAGCAGTACTTC.

The gene calls are TRBV5-1 and TRBJ2-7, with D unresolved. Germline CDR1 and CDR2: SGHRS and YFSETQ. Deletions cut 4 bases from V and 0 bases from J, with 17 bases between. The CDR3 totals 16 residues. The CDR3 DNA follows: TGCGCCAGCAGCATTGGAATTCCCAGGAGCTCCTACGAGCAGTACTTC. It specifies CASSIGIPRSSYEQYF. Drawing the rest from reference TRBV5-1 and TRBJ2-7, the complete variable domain is KAGVTQTPRYLIKTRGQQVTLSCSPISGHRSVSWYQQTPGQGLQFLFEYFSETQRNKGNFPGRFSGRQFSNSRSEMNVSTLELGDSALYLCASSIGIPRSSYEQYFGPGTRLTVT.

The chain uses TRBV15 and TRBJ2-1; 8 bases map to TRBD2. Germline values: CDR1 LNHNV, CDR2 YYDKDF (reference sequence). After removal of 0 bases from V and 7 bases from J, the junction contained 5 bases not matched to a gene. The CDR3 runs 15 residues. CDR3 DNA sequence: TGTGCCACCAGCAGAGATAGTGGGACTAGGAATGAGCAGTTCTTC. Translation gives CATSRDSGTRNEQFF.

The genes are TRBV19 and TRBJ2-7, with D tentatively TRBD2 (7 bases). CDR1 is LNHDA, CDR2 SQIVND, per germline (reference sequence). The CDR3 is 14 residues long. V was shortened by 5 bases and J by 3 bases, with 14 bases between the two germline ends. The CDR3 sequence is CASSREDRSYEQYF. As DNA, the CDR3 is TGTGCCAGTAGTCGGGAGGACAGAAGCTACGAGCAGTACTTC.

V is TRBV30 and J is TRBJ2-2; D is ambiguous. The V gene lost 1 base and the J gene lost 5 bases, with 8 bases spanning the gap. CDR1 GTSNPN and CDR2 SVGIG come from the germline V gene (reference sequence). This CDR3 is built from 13 residues. The CDR3 reads CAWSGRSTGELFF. The CDR3 DNA follows: TGTGCCTGGAGTGGCCGTTCTACCGGGGAGCTGTTTTTT.

The chain joins TRBV29-1 to TRBJ1-2, with 11 bases identical to TRBD1. This CDR3 is 15 amino acids long. Germline-derived CDR1 and CDR2 are SQVTM and ANQGSEA. The V gene end was trimmed by 3 bases and the J gene end by 4 bases; junction bases not matched to a gene: 7. This chain's CDR3 is CSVDAGTGGGYGYTF. The CDR3 nucleotides read TGCAGCGTTGATGCCGGGACAGGGGGTGGCTATGGCTACACCTTC.

The chain recombines TRBV7-3 with TRBJ2-2, with no clear D. This CDR3 is built from 16 residues. Trimming left V 0 bases short and J 6 bases short, with 14 bases between. Germline V gives CDR1 SGHTA, CDR2 FQGTGA. Here the CDR3 reads CASSLTSDASAGELFF. As DNA, the CDR3 is TGTGCCAGCAGCTTAACGTCAGATGCTTCGGCCGGGGAGCTGTTTTTT.

This clone has only one observation. The CDR3 DNA reads as TGCGCCAGCAGCCTGGGGGGGCATAGCAATCAGCCCCAGCATTTT. This codes for CASSLGGHSNQPQHF. The chain employs TRBV5-1 and TRBJ1-5; D might be TRBD1 (6 bases). V was shortened by 4 bases and J by 0 bases, with 11 bases between the two germline ends. Per the germline V gene, CDR1 is SGHRS and CDR2 is YFSETQ. The CDR3 extends over 15 amino acids. Full variable domain (outside the CDR3, taken from reference TRBV5-1 and TRBJ1-5): KAGVTQTPRYLIKTRGQQVTLSCSPISGHRSVSWYQQTPGQGLQFLFEYFSETQRNKGNFPGRFSGRQFSNSRSEMNVSTLELGDSALYLCASSLGGHSNQPQHFGDGTRLSIL.

A single count supports this clone. The J gene is TRBJ1-1, the V gene TRBV7-9; 9 bases are shared with TRBD1. The germline gives CDR1 SEHNR, CDR2 FQNEAQ (reference sequence). The CDR3 loop spans 14 amino acids. J was trimmed by 5 bases and V by 3 bases; bases with no gene match: 4. The DNA for the CDR3 is TGTGCCAGCAGCTTCAGGACAGGGGAAACTGAAGCTTTCTTT. It specifies CASSFRTGETEAFF.

Of note for this clone: In the same sample, other DNA sequences code for this CDR3. The chain combines TRBV9 with TRBJ1-2; a weak D match, TRBD1 (5 bases). Trimming took 2 bases from V and 3 from J, leaving 8 bases between them. The CDR3 is 13 residues long. The germline V gene has CDR1 SGDLS and CDR2 YYNGEE. DNA of the CDR3: TGTGCCAGCAGCGTCGGGACGGACTATGGCTACACCTTC. Protein sequence: CASSVGTDYGYTF.

V gene TRBV18 combines with J gene TRBJ2-3; D remains ambiguous. The CDR3 covers 12 residues. CDR1 is KGHSH, CDR2 LQKENI, per germline. Trimming shortened V by 6 bases and J by 2 bases, and 6 bases separated the two germline ends. The CDR3 loop reads CASSPVTDTQYF. The CDR3 DNA reads TGTGCCAGCTCCCCCGTCACAGATACGCAGTATTTT. The whole variable domain, remainder taken from reference TRBV18 and TRBJ2-3, is NAGVMQNPRHLVRRRGQEARLRCSPMKGHSHVYWYRQLPEEGLKFMVYLQKENIIDESGMPKERFSAEFPKEGPSILRIQQVVRGDSAAYFCASSPVTDTQYFGPGTRLTVL.

Details on this clone: In the same sample, other DNA sequences code for this CDR3. The V call is TRBV7-9, the J call TRBJ2-5, with D maybe TRBD2 (6 bases). The V gene's germline CDR1 is SEHNR and CDR2 FQNEAQ (reference sequence). The CDR3 extends over 13 amino acids. Trimming shortened V by 3 bases and J by 4 bases, and 9 bases separated the two germline ends. CDR3 DNA sequence: TGTGCCAGCAGCTTGGTTAGCGGAGAGACCCAGTACTTC. Translation: CASSLVSGETQYF. The whole variable domain, filled in from reference TRBV7-9 and TRBJ2-5, reads DTGVSQNPRHKITKRGQNVTFRCDPISEHNRLYWYRQTLGQGPEFLTYFQNEAQLEKSRLLSDRFSAERPKGSFSTLEIQRTEQGDSAMYLCASSLVSGETQYFGPGTRLLVL.